These T cell receptor beta chains were read from a single sample in a study of neurological immune-mediated disorders. TCRdb independently ran MiXCR on the 5' RACE reads; one entry per CDR3 protein. The profile shows more than 30,000 distinct CDR3 sequences, around 4% of them singletons. Sequencing was performed on CD4+ T cells from blood. Receptors originate from a woman in her 40s in good health. Both conserved end residues are part of each CDR3. D genes are given only for firm matches. Clone size is not always given. Where it is, it says once, few, many or a class for expanded clones.

v_gene	len	d_gene	abundance	j_gene	CDR3aa	CDR3nt
TRBV10-3	14	-	many	TRBJ2-3	CATGPGAETDTQYF	TGTGCCACCGGGCCGGGGGCCGAAACAGATACGCAGTATTTT
TRBV5-1	14	-	many	TRBJ1-1	CASSLNSMNTEAFF	TGCGCCAGCAGCTTGAACAGTATGAACACTGAAGCTTTCTTT
TRBV20-1	14	-	many	TRBJ1-2	CSASGPNGAEGYTF	TGCAGTGCGAGCGGGCCCAACGGGGCGGAGGGCTACACCTTC
TRBV5-1	15	-	many	TRBJ1-1	CASSEPRGSNTEAFF	TGCGCCAGCAGCGAGCCACGGGGTTCGAACACTGAAGCTTTCTTT
TRBV29-1	12	-	many	TRBJ1-1	CSSQEGSTEAFF	TGCAGCTCCCAGGAGGGGAGTACTGAAGCTTTCTTT
TRBV20-1	13	-	many	TRBJ2-3	CSDRDEYTDTQYF	TGCAGTGACCGGGACGAATACACAGATACGCAGTATTTT
TRBV11-2	15	-	many	TRBJ2-3	CASSSKGPGTDTQYF	TGTGCCAGCAGCTCAAAGGGGCCAGGCACAGATACGCAGTATTTT
TRBV12-3/TRBV12-4	17	TRBD1	many	TRBJ2-7	CASSLGGTGLVLYEQYF	TGTGCCAGCAGTTTAGGGGGGACAGGGTTGGTACTTTACGAGCAGTACTTC
TRBV20-1	15	TRBD2	many	TRBJ2-3	CSCDGGRENTDTQYF	TGCAGTTGCGATGGGGGGAGGGAAAACACAGATACGCAGTATTTT
TRBV7-8	16	TRBD2	many	TRBJ2-1	CASSSSGTSGSDEQFF	TGTGCCAGCAGCTCATCCGGGACTAGCGGGAGTGATGAGCAGTTCTTC
TRBV7-8	16	TRBD2	many	TRBJ2-2	CASSSLTSGYTGELFF	TGTGCCAGCAGCTCGTTGACTAGCGGATACACCGGGGAGCTGTTTTTT
TRBV29-1	19	TRBD1	many	TRBJ2-1	CSALGGGQGGLHLGNEQFF	TGCAGCGCACTCGGTGGGGGACAGGGGGGACTACATCTGGGGAATGAGCAGTTCTTC
TRBV5-1	14	-	many	TRBJ2-3	CASSLGDYTDTQYF	TGCGCCAGCAGCTTGGGGGATTACACAGATACGCAGTATTTT
TRBV7-2	14	-	many	TRBJ2-1	CASSLAWWDSGQFF	TGTGCCAGCAGCTTAGCTTGGTGGGACTCGGGGCAGTTCTTC
TRBV4-1	16	-	medium-sized	TRBJ2-7	CASSQDSTHHSYEQYF	TGCGCCAGCAGCCAAGATTCCACACACCACTCCTACGAGCAGTACTTC
TRBV5-4	16	-	-	TRBJ1-6	CASSSYRENYNSPLHF	TGTGCCAGCAGCTCCTACAGGGAGAATTATAATTCACCCCTCCACTTT
TRBV4-2	15	-	many	TRBJ1-1	CASSPPQSLNTEAFF	TGTGCCAGCAGCCCTCCCCAGAGCCTAAACACTGAAGCTTTCTTT
TRBV5-1	13	-	many	TRBJ2-7	CASSAGQIYEQYF	TGCGCCAGCAGCGCGGGACAGATTTACGAGCAGTACTTC
TRBV27	13	-	many	TRBJ2-4	CASSSPGKNIQYF	TGTGCCAGCAGTTCGCCGGGAAAGAACATTCAGTACTTC
TRBV6-5	17	TRBD1	-	TRBJ2-1	CASRVTGGVSSYNEQFF	TGTGCCAGCCGCGTTACAGGGGGCGTCAGCTCCTACAATGAGCAGTTCTTC
TRBV9	17	-	many	TRBJ2-2	CASSPQEGAANTGELFF	TGTGCCAGCAGCCCTCAGGAGGGGGCTGCGAACACCGGGGAGCTGTTTTTT
TRBV6-5	13	-	many	TRBJ2-3	CASSKTRDKAQYF	TGTGCCAGCAGTAAAACACGGGACAAGGCGCAGTATTTT
TRBV15	14	-	-	TRBJ2-1	CATSRDGFSNEQFF	TGTGCCACCAGCAGAGATGGGTTTTCCAATGAGCAGTTCTTC
TRBV5-1	13	-	many	TRBJ2-1	CASQQGSNNEQFF	TGCGCCAGCCAACAGGGCTCTAACAATGAGCAGTTCTTC
TRBV28	19	TRBD2	many	TRBJ2-1	CASSSAGTSGRGGDNEQFF	TGTGCCAGCAGCTCCGCCGGGACTAGCGGGAGGGGGGGGGACAATGAGCAGTTCTTC
TRBV4-1	17	-	many	TRBJ2-3	CASSQDWGGPILGTQYF	TGCGCCAGCAGCCAAGACTGGGGGGGCCCTATTTTGGGTACGCAGTATTTT
TRBV5-1	15	TRBD1	many	TRBJ1-1	CASRQPGQKNTEAFF	TGCGCCAGCAGACAACCGGGACAGAAGAACACTGAAGCTTTCTTT
TRBV12-3/TRBV12-4	18	TRBD1	many	TRBJ2-7	CASSFMGVTGQGAYEQYF	TGTGCCAGCAGTTTCATGGGGGTGACGGGACAGGGGGCATACGAGCAGTACTTC
TRBV3-1	13	-	many	TRBJ1-5	CASSLGERQPQHF	TGTGCCAGCAGCCTCGGGGAGCGCCAGCCCCAGCATTTT
TRBV12-3/TRBV12-4	15	TRBD1	many	TRBJ2-7	CASSQGQGTSYEQYF	TGTGCCAGCAGTCAAGGACAGGGGACCTCCTACGAGCAGTACTTC
TRBV20-1	15	-	many	TRBJ2-3	CSAKPRTDAYHTQYF	TGCAGTGCTAAGCCCCGGACCGACGCTTATCATACGCAGTATTTT
TRBV5-1	14	-	many	TRBJ2-7	CASSLDPGRNEQYF	TGCGCCAGCAGCTTGGATCCCGGGCGGAACGAGCAGTACTTC